This T cell receptor (beta chain) originates from a study of T cell changes during pregnancy in multiple sclerosis. CDR3 length: 14 amino acids. The junction had 6 bases not matched to a gene; V was cut back by 4 bases and J by 2 bases. Germline lookup yields CDR1 SGHRS and CDR2 YFSETQ. Profiling relied on immunoSEQ multiplex PCR, and the TCRdb table lists in-frame clones only, not all of them. Of tens of thousands of clones listed, about nine tenths are singletons. This sequence joins TRBV5-1 and TRBJ2-7, with TRBD1 identical over 7 bases. This receptor was identified in a female donor with multiple sclerosis, enrolled in a pregnancy study. This material consisted of peripheral blood, taken in the third trimester of pregnancy. CDR3 nucleotides: TGCGCCAGCAGCCCCGGACAGGCCCCCTACGAGCAGTACTTC. It translates to CASSPGQAPYEQYF.